This TCR beta chain is drawn from a study of cytomegalovirus exposure and HLA in healthy donors. Study-wide points: 15,000 to 20,000 TCR beta sequences were associated with HLA alleles at 0.05 false discovery rate in a later analysis. The study designated fewer than 200 TCR beta chains cytomegalovirus-associated. Judged likely to be a sequencing artifact was a cluster of highly shared sequence variants. By HLA locus, TCR association rates varied in a later analysis, with DRB1 showing the most and HLA-C the fewest.

Concerning this clone itself: No antigen is known for it.

The PCR ran on 60 Vbeta and 13 Jbeta primers. Sequencing used immunoSEQ multiplex PCR; TCRdb keeps in-frame clones, though not all of them. Counted here are about 200,000 clones, approximately 85% occurring once; the ten biggest clones make up about 3%. The junction had 3 bases not matched to a gene; V was cut back by 3 bases and J by 2 bases. There are 15 residues in the CDR3. The germline V gene has CDR1 WNHNN and CDR2 SYGVQD (reference sequence). This clonotype was sampled from a woman aged 35 to 49 in good health and CMV-seronegative. Sequencing input: PBMCs. The chain couples TRBV10-1 to TRBJ2-3; 9 bases agree with TRBD2. CDR3 DNA sequence: TGCGCCAGCAGTGACCAGCGGGAGGTCACAGATACGCAGTATTTT. This translates into CASSDQREVTDTQYF.